This passage covers 4 T cell receptor beta chains from one sample sequenced in a study of OX40 agonist ivuxolimab in advanced cancers. Sequencing used immunoSEQ multiplex PCR; TCRdb keeps in-frame clones, though not all of them. This table holds 40,000 or so clones, around 89% found once. The source was CD4+ or CD8+ T cells sorted from blood, collected in a trial of the OX40 agonist ivuxolimab. These receptors originate from an adult with an advanced solid tumor such as melanoma, head and neck, liver or kidney cancer.

This clone occurred a few times. The CDR3 does not close with the conserved phenylalanine or tryptophan, likely indicating a read error. This chain links TRBV2 with TRBJ1-6; 7 bases align to TRBD1. V gave up 7 bases and J gave up 8 bases; unmatched junction bases: 5. CDR1 SNHLY and CDR2 FYNNEI come from the germline V gene. The length of the CDR3 is 13 residues. CDR3 nucleotide sequence: TGTGCCAGCACGGGGGACAGAGATTCACCCCTCCACCTT. It yields the protein CASTGDRDSPLHL.

V gene TRBV7-9 combines with J gene TRBJ2-1, with D uncertain. Per the germline V gene, CDR1 is SEHNR and CDR2 is FQNEAQ (reference sequence). The V gene lost 1 base and the J gene lost 7 bases, with 8 bases spanning the gap. This CDR3 comprises 13 residues. The CDR3 is CASSLVPGNEQFF. The CDR3 DNA is TGTGCCAGCAGCTTAGTCCCTGGGAATGAGCAGTTCTTC.

This chain joins TRBV6-4 and TRBJ2-1; 12 nucleotides match TRBD2. Germline loops: CDR1 MRHNA, CDR2 SNTAGT. This CDR3 is 16 amino acids long. Unmatched junction bases numbered 5, after V lost 4 bases and J lost 4 bases. The CDR3 loop reads CASSVTSGGEYNEQFF. Written as DNA, the CDR3 is TGTGCCAGCAGTGTGACTAGCGGGGGCGAATACAATGAGCAGTTCTTC.

The V call is TRBV19, the J call TRBJ2-5, with 8 bases aligning to TRBD1. Trimming cost V 5 bases and J 2 bases; bases outside gene matches: 1. CDR3 length: 13 residues. The germline gives CDR1 LNHDA, CDR2 SQIVND (reference sequence). Here the CDR3 reads CASSWDRQETQYF. CDR3 bases: TGTGCCAGTAGTTGGGACAGGCAAGAGACCCAGTACTTC. Full variable domain (remainder filled in from reference TRBV19 and TRBJ2-5): DGGITQSPKYLFRKEGQNVTLSCEQNLNHDAMYWYRQDPGQGLRLIYYSQIVNDFQKGDIAEGYSVSREKKESFPLTVTSAQKNPTAFYLCASSWDRQETQYFGPGTRLLVL.